This T cell receptor beta chain derives from a study of Ad26.COV2.S vaccination and SARS-CoV-2 variants. The assay was immunoSEQ multiplex PCR, and TCRdb's table has in-frame clones only and misses some. Of some 410,000 clones listed, about 90% are singletons. Germline V lookup: CDR1 SGHRS, CDR2 YFSETQ. The CDR3 has 12 amino acids. V was clipped by 2 bases and J by 4 bases, with 7 bases between them. Treatment given: 15 to 20 received Ad26.COV2.S at low or high dose, single or two shots; a few received placebo; per-sample allocation not given. Sampling was performed 63 days after the first vaccine or placebo injection. On this clone itself: This CDR3 is also generated by other DNA sequences in the sample.

Source: peripheral blood, taken in a trial of Ad26.COV2.S vaccine versus placebo. The chain carries TRBV5-1 and TRBJ2-7; possible D gene TRBD1, 6 bases. The sequence came from a person between 18 and 65 years old who received the Ad26.COV2.S COVID-19 vaccine or a placebo. The DNA for the CDR3 is TGCGCCAGCAGCTTACAGGGTTACGAGCAGTACTTC. It specifies CASSLQGYEQYF.